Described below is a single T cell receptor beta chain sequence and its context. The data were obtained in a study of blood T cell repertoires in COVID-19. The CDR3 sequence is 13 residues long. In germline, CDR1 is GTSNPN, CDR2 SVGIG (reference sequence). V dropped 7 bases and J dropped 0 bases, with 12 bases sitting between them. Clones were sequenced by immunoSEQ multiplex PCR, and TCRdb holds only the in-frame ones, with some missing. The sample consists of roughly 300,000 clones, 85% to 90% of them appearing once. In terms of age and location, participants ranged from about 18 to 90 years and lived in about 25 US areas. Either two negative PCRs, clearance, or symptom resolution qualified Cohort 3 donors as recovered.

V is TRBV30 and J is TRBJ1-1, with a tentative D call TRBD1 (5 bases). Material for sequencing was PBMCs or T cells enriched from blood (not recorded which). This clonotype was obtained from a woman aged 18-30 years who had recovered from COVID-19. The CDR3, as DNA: TGTGCCTTTGGGACTTTTATGAACACTGAAGCTTTCTTT. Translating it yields CAFGTFMNTEAFF.